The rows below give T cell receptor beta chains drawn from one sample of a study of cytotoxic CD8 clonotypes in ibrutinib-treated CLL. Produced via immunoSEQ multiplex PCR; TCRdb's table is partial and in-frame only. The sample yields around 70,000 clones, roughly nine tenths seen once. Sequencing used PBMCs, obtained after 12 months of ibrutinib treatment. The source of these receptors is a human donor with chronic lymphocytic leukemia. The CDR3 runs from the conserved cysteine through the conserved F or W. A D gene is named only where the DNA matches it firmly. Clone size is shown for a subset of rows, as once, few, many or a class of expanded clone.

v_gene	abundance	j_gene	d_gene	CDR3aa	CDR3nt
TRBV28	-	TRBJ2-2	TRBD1	CASSRDRTITGELFF	TGTGCCAGCAGCCGGGACAGGACTATAACCGGGGAGCTGTTTTTT
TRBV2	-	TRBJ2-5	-	CASSEAYIQETQYF	TGTGCCAGCAGTGAAGCGTACATACAAGAGACCCAGTACTTC
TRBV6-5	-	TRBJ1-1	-	CASSQEGNTEAFF	TGTGCCAGCAGTCAGGAGGGGAACACTGAAGCTTTCTTT
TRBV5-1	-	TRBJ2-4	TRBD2	CASRRAAPGLAGIGGNIQYF	TGCGCCAGCAGGAGAGCCGCCCCTGGACTAGCGGGAATCGGGGGAAACATTCAGTACTTC
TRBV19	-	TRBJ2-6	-	CASSTTSGANVLTF	TGTGCCAGTAGTACCACCTCTGGGGCCAACGTCCTGACTTTC
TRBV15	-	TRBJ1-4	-	CATSRDRVGEKLFF	TGTGCCACCAGCAGAGATAGGGTTGGAGAAAAACTGTTTTTT
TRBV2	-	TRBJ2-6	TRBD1	CASSVSGDRAVAGANVLTF	TGTGCCAGCAGCGTCTCGGGGGACAGGGCGGTCGCTGGGGCCAACGTCCTGACTTTC
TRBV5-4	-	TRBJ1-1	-	CASSPTGENTEAFF	TGTGCCAGCAGCCCCACGGGAGAGAACACTGAAGCTTTCTTT
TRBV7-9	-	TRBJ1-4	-	CASSFDRSNEKLFF	TGTGCCAGCAGCTTTGACAGGAGTAATGAAAAACTGTTTTTT
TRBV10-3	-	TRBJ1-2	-	CAIGGFVGDGYTF	TGTGCCATTGGGGGGTTCGTAGGGGATGGCTACACCTTC
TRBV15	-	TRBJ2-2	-	CATSRKTGNTGELFF	TGTGCCACCAGCAGAAAGACGGGGAACACCGGGGAGCTGTTTTTT
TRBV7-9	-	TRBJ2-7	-	CASSRLASYEQYF	TGTGCCAGCAGCCGCCTGGCCAGTTACGAGCAGTACTTC
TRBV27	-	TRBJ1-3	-	CASSLSRGTGNTIYF	TGTGCCAGCAGTTTATCGAGGGGTACCGGAAACACCATATATTTT
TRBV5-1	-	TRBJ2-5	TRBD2	CASSLGGLEETQYF	TGCGCCAGCAGCTTGGGGGGACTAGAAGAGACCCAGTACTTC
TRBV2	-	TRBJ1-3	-	CASSHLLRYSGNTIYF	TGTGCCAGCAGTCACCTACTGAGGTACTCTGGAAACACCATATATTTT
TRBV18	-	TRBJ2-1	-	CASSPPGTALNEQFF	TGTGCCAGCTCACCACCAGGGACTGCCCTCAATGAGCAGTTCTTC
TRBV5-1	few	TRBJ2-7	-	CASSLGPGYEQYF	TGCGCCAGCAGCTTGGGACCGGGATACGAGCAGTACTTC
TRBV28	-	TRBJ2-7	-	CASSNYRVPDYEQYF	TGTGCCAGCAGTAACTACAGGGTGCCCGATTACGAGCAGTACTTC
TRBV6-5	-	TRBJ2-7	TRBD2	CASSRTSLYEQYF	TGTGCCAGCAGCCGGACTAGTCTCTACGAGCAGTACTTC